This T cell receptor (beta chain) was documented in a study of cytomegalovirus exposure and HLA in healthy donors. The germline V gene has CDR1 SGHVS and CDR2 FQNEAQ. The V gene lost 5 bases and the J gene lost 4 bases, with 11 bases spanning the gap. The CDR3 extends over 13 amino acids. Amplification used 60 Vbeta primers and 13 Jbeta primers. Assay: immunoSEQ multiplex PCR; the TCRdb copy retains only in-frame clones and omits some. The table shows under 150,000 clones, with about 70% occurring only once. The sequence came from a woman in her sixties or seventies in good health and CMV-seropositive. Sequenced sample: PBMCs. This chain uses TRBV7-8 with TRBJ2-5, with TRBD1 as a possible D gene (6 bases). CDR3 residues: CASSTARGETQYF. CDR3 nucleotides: TGTGCCAGCAGCACAGCCAGGGGAGAGACCCAGTACTTC.